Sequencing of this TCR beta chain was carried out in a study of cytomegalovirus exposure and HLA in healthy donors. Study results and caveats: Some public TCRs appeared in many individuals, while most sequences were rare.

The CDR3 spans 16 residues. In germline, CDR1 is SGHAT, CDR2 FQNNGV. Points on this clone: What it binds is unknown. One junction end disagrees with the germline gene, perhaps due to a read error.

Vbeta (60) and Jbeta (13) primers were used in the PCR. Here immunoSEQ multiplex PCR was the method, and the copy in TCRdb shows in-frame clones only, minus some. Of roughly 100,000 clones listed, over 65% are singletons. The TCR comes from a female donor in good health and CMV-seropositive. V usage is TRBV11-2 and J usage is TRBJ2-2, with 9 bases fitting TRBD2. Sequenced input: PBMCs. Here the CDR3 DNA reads TGTGCCAGCAGCCTTTTAGCGGGAGCCGAACACCGGGGAGCTGTTTTT. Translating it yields CASSLLAGAEHRGAVF.